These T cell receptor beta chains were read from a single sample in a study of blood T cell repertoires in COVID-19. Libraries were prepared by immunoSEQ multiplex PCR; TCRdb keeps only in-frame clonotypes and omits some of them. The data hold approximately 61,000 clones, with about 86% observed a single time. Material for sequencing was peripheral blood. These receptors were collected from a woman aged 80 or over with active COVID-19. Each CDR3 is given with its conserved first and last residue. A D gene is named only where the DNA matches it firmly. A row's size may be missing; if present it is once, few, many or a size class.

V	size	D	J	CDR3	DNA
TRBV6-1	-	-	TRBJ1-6	CASSEALGSYNSPLHF	TGTGCCAGCAGTGAGGCCCTCGGGTCCTATAATTCACCCCTCCACTTT
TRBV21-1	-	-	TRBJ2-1	CASSRARRGHNEQFF	TGTGCCAGCAGCAGGGCGAGACGGGGTCACAATGAGCAGTTCTTC
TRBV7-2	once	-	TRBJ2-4	CASSLSSPNIQYF	TGTGCCAGCAGCTTATCGTCTCCGAACATTCAGTACTTC
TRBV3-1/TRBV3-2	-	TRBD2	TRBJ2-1	CASSPSGVASSYNEQFF	TGTGCCAGCAGCCCGAGCGGGGTAGCGAGCTCCTACAATGAGCAGTTCTTC
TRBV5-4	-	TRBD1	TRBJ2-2	CASSSLDRGVSGELFF	TGTGCCAGCAGCTCCCTCGACAGGGGGGTTTCCGGGGAGCTGTTTTTT
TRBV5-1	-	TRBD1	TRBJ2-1	CASSLGDRPYNEQFF	TGCGCCAGCAGCTTGGGGGACAGGCCCTACAATGAGCAGTTCTTC
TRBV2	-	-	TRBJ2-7	CASQKLYGSYEQYF	TGTGCCAGCCAAAAGCTATATGGGAGTTACGAGCAGTACTTC
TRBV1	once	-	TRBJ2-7	CTSSQDGGTGWYEQYF	TGCACCAGCAGCCAAGATGGGGGGACAGGGTGGTACGAGCAGTACTTC
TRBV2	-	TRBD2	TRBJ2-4	CASKLEGREYF	TGTGCCAGCAAGTTAGAGGGGAGGGAGTACTTC
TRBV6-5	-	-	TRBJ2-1	CASSYSPAGTYNEQFF	TGTGCCAGCAGTTACAGCCCAGCAGGGACCTACAATGAGCAGTTCTTC
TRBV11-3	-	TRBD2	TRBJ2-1	CASSVGTSGGLNEQFF	TGTGCCAGCAGCGTCGGGACTAGCGGGGGACTGAATGAGCAGTTCTTC
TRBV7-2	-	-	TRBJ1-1	CASSPGQSNTEAFF	TGTGCCAGCAGCCCGGGACAAAGTAACACTGAAGCTTTCTTT
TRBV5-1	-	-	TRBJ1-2	CASSLEPVYGYTF	TGCGCCAGCAGCTTGGAACCGGTCTATGGCTACACCTTC
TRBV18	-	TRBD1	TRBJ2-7	CASSPQGARSYEQYF	TGTGCCAGCTCACCACAGGGGGCTAGAAGCTACGAGCAGTACTTC
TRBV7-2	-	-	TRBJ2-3	CASSLVRLVTSTDTQYF	TGTGCCAGCAGCTTAGTCCGACTAGTTACTAGCACAGATACGCAGTATTTT
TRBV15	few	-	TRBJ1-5	CATSRAAGFQPQHF	TGTGCCACCAGCAGGGCTGCGGGATTTCAGCCCCAGCATTTT
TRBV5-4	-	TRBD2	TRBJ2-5	CAPAASGGPVGETQYF	TGTGCCCCCGCGGCTAGCGGGGGACCTGTGGGTGAGACCCAGTACTTC
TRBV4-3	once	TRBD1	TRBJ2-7	CASSQDSGTGAYEQYF	TGCGCCAGCAGCCAAGACTCCGGGACAGGGGCCTACGAGCAGTACTTC
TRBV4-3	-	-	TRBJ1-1	CASSQDPPLRGGNTEAFF	TGCGCCAGCAGCCAAGATCCCCCCCTACGGGGTGGCAACACTGAAGCTTTCTTT
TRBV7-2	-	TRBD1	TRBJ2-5	CASSSTGRETQYF	TGTGCCAGCAGCTCGACAGGGCGGGAGACCCAGTACTTC
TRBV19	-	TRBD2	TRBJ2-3	CASSERGRTDTQYF	TGTGCCAGTTCCGAGCGGGGACGCACAGATACGCAGTATTTT
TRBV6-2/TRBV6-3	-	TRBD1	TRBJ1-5	CASSYLQGDQPQHF	TGTGCCAGCAGTTACTTACAGGGGGATCAGCCCCAGCATTTT
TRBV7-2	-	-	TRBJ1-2	CASSLGGQIGGYTF	TGTGCCAGCAGCTTAGGGGGCCAAATCGGAGGCTACACCTTC
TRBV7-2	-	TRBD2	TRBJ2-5	CASSLWAGTSGGSETQYF	TGTGCCAGCAGCTTATGGGCGGGGACTAGCGGGGGTTCGGAGACCCAGTACTTC
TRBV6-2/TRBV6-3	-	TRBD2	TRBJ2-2	CASSPLAGGRTGELFF	TGTGCCAGCAGCCCCTTAGCGGGGGGGCGGACCGGGGAGCTGTTTTTT
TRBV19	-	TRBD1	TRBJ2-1	CASSIPLPGQGSHEQFF	TGTGCCAGTAGTATCCCCCTACCGGGACAGGGATCCCATGAGCAGTTCTTC
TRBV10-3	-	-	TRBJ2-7	CAISELTPTVSYEQYF	TGTGCCATCAGTGAGCTTACCCCGACTGTCTCCTACGAGCAGTACTTC
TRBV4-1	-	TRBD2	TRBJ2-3	CASSQGLAGGTDTQYF	TGCGCCAGCAGCCAGGGACTAGCGGGGGGGACAGATACGCAGTATTTT
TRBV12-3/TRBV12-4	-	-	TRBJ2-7	CASSPHRENEQYF	TGTGCCAGCAGCCCTCACAGGGAAAACGAGCAGTACTTC
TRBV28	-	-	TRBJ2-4	CASSLATGSSKNIQYF	TGTGCCAGCAGTTTAGCCACAGGGAGCTCCAAAAACATTCAGTACTTC
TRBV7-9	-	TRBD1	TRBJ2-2	CASSSRDRGFTGELFF	TGTGCCAGCAGCTCCCGGGACAGGGGATTTACCGGGGAGCTGTTTTTT
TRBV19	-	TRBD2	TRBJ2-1	CASGLAGGRTYNEQFF	TGTGCCAGTGGACTAGCGGGGGGCCGCACCTACAATGAGCAGTTCTTC
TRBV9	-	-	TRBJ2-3	CASTLEAFPDTQYF	TGTGCCAGCACCCTAGAGGCTTTCCCAGATACGCAGTATTTT
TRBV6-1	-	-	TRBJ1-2	CASSESPGYGYTF	TGTGCCAGCAGTGAAAGCCCGGGGTATGGCTACACCTTC
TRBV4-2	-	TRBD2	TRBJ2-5	CASSPVGGGQETQYF	TGTGCCAGCAGCCCCGTCGGGGGGGGACAAGAGACCCAGTACTTC
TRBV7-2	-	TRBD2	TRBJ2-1	CASSFRAGGLNEQFF	TGTGCCAGCAGCTTCCGAGCGGGGGGACTCAATGAGCAGTTCTTC
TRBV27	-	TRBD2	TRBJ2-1	CASSGLAGGIFYNEQFF	TGTGCCAGCAGCGGACTAGCGGGGGGAATCTTCTACAATGAGCAGTTCTTC
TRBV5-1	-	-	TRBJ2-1	CASSSTSYNEQFF	TGCGCCAGCAGCTCCACTAGTTACAATGAGCAGTTCTTC
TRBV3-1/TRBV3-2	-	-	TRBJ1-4	CASSQAWTAEKLFF	TGTGCCAGCAGCCAAGCTTGGACAGCTGAAAAACTGTTTTTT